What follows are 2 T cell receptor beta chains derived from one specimen sequenced in a study of tumor-infiltrating lymphocytes in glioblastoma multiforme (dated by TCRdb to 2015 to 2018). Sequencing was performed on an Illumina HiSeq 2500. Using a modified ARM-PCR protocol with multiple V-beta primers and a C-beta primer, the team built TCRB libraries from RNA through three nested multiplex PCR rounds. The raw public reads went through TCRdb reprocessing: fastp at Q25, MiXCR clone calling, in-frame beta chains kept. Under each unique CDR3 protein, matching rows form one entry showing the most common genes and DNA. The sample contains approximately 13,000 distinct CDR3 sequences, around 71% of them found a single time. Of the sample, 29% falls within the top ten clones. The sample was brain tumor tissue. The receptor set was obtained from a male donor with glioblastoma.

This clonotype was seen only a few times. The junction differs from germline at one of its ends, possibly a read error. The chain has TRBV11-2 and TRBJ1-2; 7 positions match TRBD1. The CDR3 loop spans 15 amino acids. Germline V CDR1 and CDR2: SGHAT, FQNNGV. CDR3 coding DNA: TGTGCCAGCAGCCAGCCGACAGGGATTTACTATGGCTACATCTTC. It translates to CASSQPTGIYYGYIF. The full variable domain, rest sourced from reference TRBV11-2 and TRBJ1-2, is EAGVAQSPRYKIIEKRQSVAFWCNPISGHATLYWYQQILGQGPKLLIQFQNNGVVDDSQLPKDRFSAERLKGVDSTLKIQPAKLEDSAVYLCASSQPTGIYYGYIFGSGTRLTVV.

Notes on this clonotype: One junction end does not reproduce the germline sequence, and a read error may be involved. The chain has TRBV12-3 or TRBV12-4 and TRBJ2-5; weak D call: TRBD2 (6 bases). The CDR3 has 14 amino acids. The CDR3: CASSLSYAGGTQYF. For the CDR3, the DNA is TGTGCAAGCAGTTTAAGTTACGCCGGGGGGACCCAGTACTTC.